The 25 T cell receptor beta chains below come from one sample, sequenced in a study of cytomegalovirus exposure and HLA in healthy donors. TCRdb's copy holds only in-frame clones and misses some; the assay was immunoSEQ multiplex PCR. The profile shows fewer than 140,000 clones, 88% of them singletons. The sample was PBMCs. These receptors were collected from a young woman in good health and CMV-seropositive.

The J gene is TRBJ2-7, the V gene TRBV7-2; D call uncertain. V lost 6 bases and J lost 7, with 22 bases in between. The CDR3 covers 15 residues. From germline, CDR1 is SGHTA and CDR2 FQGNSA. The CDR3 here is CASSFDPGRKGEQYV. The CDR3 region has the DNA TGTGCCAGCAGTTTCGATCCGGGCCGGAAGGGAGAGCAGTACGTC.

The chain links TRBV7-9 to TRBJ1-4; 8 bases are a match to TRBD1. Looked up from germline, CDR1 is SEHNR and CDR2 is FQNEAQ (reference sequence). J was trimmed by 6 bases and V by 4 bases; bases with no gene match: 10. This CDR3 spans 16 amino acids. This CDR3 reads CASSSGQGQVYEKLFF. CDR3 coding DNA: TGTGCCAGCAGCTCAGGACAGGGTCAAGTTTATGAAAAACTGTTTTTT. Full variable domain (rest looked up from reference TRBV7-9 and TRBJ1-4): DTGVSQNPRHKITKRGQNVTFRCDPISEHNRLYWYRQTLGQGPEFLTYFQNEAQLEKSRLLSDRFSAERPKGSFSTLEIQRTEQGDSAMYLCASSSGQGQVYEKLFFGSGTQLSVL.

V and J are TRBV2 and TRBJ2-7; a possible D gene is TRBD2 (5 bases). This CDR3 is built from 12 residues. V was trimmed by 6 bases and J by 6 bases, leaving 12 bases between them. The germline V gene encodes CDR1 SNHLY and CDR2 FYNNEI. Here the CDR3 reads CASRHSGSEQYF. The CDR3 DNA sequence: TGTGCCAGCAGACATTCGGGGAGCGAGCAGTACTTC.

This CDR3 is CASSPLGTDEQYF. The CDR3 DNA follows: TGCGCCAGCAGCCCCCTTGGGACAGACGAGCAGTACTTC. This chain links TRBV4-1 with TRBJ2-7; 7 positions match TRBD1. The CDR3 consists of 13 residues. Germline CDR1 is MGHRA and CDR2 is YSYEKL. Trimming removed 4 bases from V and 5 bases from J; junction bases left unmatched: 5.

In its sample, this clone was seen once. Distinct nucleotide sequences in the sample also encode this CDR3. The CDR3 DNA is TGTGCCAGCAGTGATAACTACGAGCAGTACTTC. Translating gives CASSDNYEQYF. The chain combines TRBV6-1 with TRBJ2-7, with D unclear. V was trimmed by 3 bases and J by 3 bases, leaving 3 bases between them. The germline V gene has CDR1 MNHNS and CDR2 SASEGT. This CDR3 region has 11 residues.

The chain is built from TRBV6-6 and TRBJ2-1, with 10 bases fitting TRBD2. The V segment lost 2 bases and the J segment 12 bases; nucleotides outside the gene matches: 10. Germline CDR1 MNHNY, CDR2 SVGAGI (reference sequence). CDR3 length: 15 residues. CDR3 region: CASSYPGTSGVGQFF. The CDR3 nucleotides read TGTGCCAGCAGTTACCCTGGAACTAGCGGGGTTGGGCAGTTCTTC.

The CDR3 sequence is CASSPYGGVGGYTF. Here the CDR3 DNA reads TGTGCCAGCAGCCCCTACGGGGGGGTTGGAGGCTACACCTTC. The chain joins TRBV7-8 to TRBJ1-2, with a weak D call TRBD1 (5 bases). CDR1 is SGHVS and CDR2 is FQNEAQ in the germline V gene. The CDR3 extends over 14 amino acids. V shed 5 bases and J shed 8 bases, with 18 bases lying between them.

This clone was seen only a few times. The genes are TRBV28 and TRBJ2-7; the D gene is possibly TRBD2 (6 bases). The ends were cut back, 8 bases at V and 2 bases at J, with 13 bases in the middle. Germline CDR1 MDHEN, CDR2 SYDVKM. The CDR3 covers 13 residues. The CDR3 nucleotides are TGTGCCAGCCAAGGAGGGCAGCCCTACGAGCAGTACTTC. Translating gives CASQGGQPYEQYF.

The chain links TRBV12-5 to TRBJ1-1; 12 positions match TRBD1. The V and J ends lost 5 bases and 8 bases, in that order; junction bases with no gene match: 12. The CDR3 runs to 16 residues. Germline CDR1 and CDR2: LGHNT and FRNRAP. This CDR3 reads CASGQNGGQGAREAFF. CDR3 in DNA: TGTGCTAGTGGTCAGAACGGGGGACAGGGGGCACGGGAAGCTTTCTTT.

This sequence joins TRBV29-1 and TRBJ2-4; no definite D call. The CDR3 is 11 amino acids. V shed 4 bases and J shed 9 bases, with 10 bases lying between them. Germline CDR1 is SQVTM and CDR2 is ANQGSEA. This CDR3 is CSVGRGSIQYF. The CDR3 nucleotides read TGCAGCGTTGGCCGAGGTAGCATTCAGTACTTC.

The chain carries TRBV18 and TRBJ1-3; the match to TRBD1 covers 11 bases. The CDR3 contains 16 residues. Losses at the gene ends were 1 base for V and 5 bases for J; bases not matched to a gene: 4. Germline assignment: CDR1 KGHSH and CDR2 LQKENI. The CDR3 region is CASSPLGQGARNTIYF. The CDR3 DNA reads TGTGCCAGCTCACCACTAGGACAGGGGGCTCGAAACACCATATATTTT.

V gene TRBV13 combines with J gene TRBJ1-3; a weak D match, TRBD1 (6 bases). The CDR3 has 18 residues. Germline CDR1 reads PRHDT; CDR2 reads FYEKMQ (reference sequence). The ends were cut back, 5 bases at V and 4 bases at J, with 24 bases in the middle. The CDR3 nucleotides are TGTGCCAGCAGCCGATTCGGGGGGGGCGAGTACTCCGGAAACACCATATATTTT. This translates into CASSRFGGGEYSGNTIYF.

The chain carries TRBV28 and TRBJ1-1; TRBD1 agrees at 7 bases. The CDR3 consists of 14 residues. Germline V gene data show CDR1 as MDHEN and CDR2 as SYDVKM. V was clipped by 8 bases and J by 5 bases; unmatched bases: 11. The CDR3 DNA is TGTGCCAGCGGGTTGGAGGGGGCCGTTACTGAAGCTTTCTTT. It encodes CASGLEGAVTEAFF.

The chain combines TRBV28 with TRBJ1-1, with no clear D. The CDR3 is made up of 16 amino acids. V lost 7 bases and J lost 1, with 19 bases in between. CDR1 is MDHEN, CDR2 SYDVKM, per germline. CDR3: CASKLRFGYRNTEAFF. The CDR3 DNA follows: TGTGCCAGCAAGTTGCGGTTCGGGTACCGGAACACTGAAGCTTTCTTT.

V gene TRBV13 combines with J gene TRBJ1-1; 7 nucleotides line up with TRBD1. The V and J ends lost 5 bases and 4 bases, in that order; junction bases with no gene match: 4. This CDR3 has 13 residues. CDR1 is PRHDT and CDR2 is FYEKMQ in the germline V gene (reference sequence). The CDR3 is CASSIQGSTEAFF. The CDR3 coding sequence is TGTGCCAGCAGCATACAGGGGAGCACTGAAGCTTTCTTT.

V gene TRBV11-2 combines with J gene TRBJ1-2; 10 bases map to TRBD1. J gave up 6 bases and V 1 base, and 2 bases lay outside the gene matches. The V gene's germline CDR1 is SGHAT and CDR2 FQNNGV. CDR3 size: 14 residues. The CDR3, as DNA: TGTGCCAGCAGCTTAGCGGGACAGGGGAATGGCTACACCTTC. This gives the protein CASSLAGQGNGYTF.

This clone was found once. The chain couples TRBV5-6 to TRBJ2-1; maybe TRBD2 (5 bases). Per the germline V gene, CDR1 is SGHDT and CDR2 is YYEEEE. V was trimmed by 5 bases and J by 8 bases, leaving 8 bases between them. The CDR3 loop spans 11 amino acids. The CDR3 loop reads CASSGGYEQFF. CDR3 DNA sequence: TGTGCCAGCAGTGGAGGCTATGAGCAGTTCTTC.

V and J are TRBV2 and TRBJ2-1; D remains unclear. CDR3 length equals 15 residues. V shed 1 base and J shed 10 bases, with 17 bases lying between them. The germline V gene has CDR1 SNHLY and CDR2 FYNNEI. The CDR3 is CASSEDGLGFLEQFF. For the CDR3, the DNA is TGTGCCAGCAGTGAAGACGGCTTGGGCTTCTTAGAGCAGTTCTTC.

This chain joins TRBV7-9 and TRBJ2-3; 7 bases are shared with TRBD1. The V gene end was trimmed by 6 bases and the J gene end by 1 base; junction bases not matched to a gene: 7. The V gene's germline CDR1 is SEHNR and CDR2 FQNEAQ (reference sequence). The CDR3 loop spans 15 amino acids. The CDR3 sequence is CASRRLGGGTDTQYF. Here the CDR3 DNA reads TGTGCCAGCAGGCGTCTAGGGGGCGGCACAGATACGCAGTATTTT.

The chain uses TRBV7-6 and TRBJ1-2; weak D call: TRBD1 (6 bases). V lost 5 bases and J 8 bases, leaving 24 bases between the germline ends. The germline gives CDR1 SGHVS, CDR2 FNYEAQ. The CDR3 is 16 residues long. CDR3 DNA sequence: TGTGCCAGCAGCCCCGGGGTAGCTGGGGGACATGGGGGCTACACCTTC. It codes for CASSPGVAGGHGGYTF.

This clone was picked up a small number of times. The genes are TRBV6-6 and TRBJ1-1; D not resolved. The V gene lost 2 bases and the J gene lost 2 bases, with 6 bases spanning the gap. This CDR3 has 13 residues. Germline V gives CDR1 MNHNY, CDR2 SVGAGI (reference sequence). CDR3 DNA: TGTGCCAGCAGTTACGGAGATAACACTGAAGCTTTCTTT. The encoded protein is CASSYGDNTEAFF.

The rearrangement joins TRBV6-5 to TRBJ2-2, with a possible D match to TRBD2 (5 bases). The V end was cut by 2 bases, the J end by 3 bases, with 13 bases between. Germline-derived CDR1 and CDR2 are MNHEY and SVGAGI. There are 16 residues in the CDR3. CDR3 bases: TGTGCCAGCAGTTACCAGGAGGTGGTTTACACCGGGGAGCTGTTTTTT. Amino acid sequence: CASSYQEVVYTGELFF.

The genes are TRBV7-6 and TRBJ2-7, with 8 bases that match TRBD2. The CDR3 sequence is 15 residues long. J was trimmed by 0 bases and V by 5 bases; bases with no gene match: 6. Germline loops: CDR1 SGHVS, CDR2 FNYEAQ. The CDR3 DNA follows: TGTGCCAGCAGCGGCGGGGGGACTAGCTCCTACGAGCAGTACTTC. Amino acids: CASSGGGTSSYEQYF.

The chain joins TRBV10-3 to TRBJ2-7; D is uncertain. Germline CDR1 and CDR2: ENHRY and SYGVKD. The CDR3 sequence is 14 residues long. V was cut by 4 bases and J by 0 bases, with 10 bases left in between. CDR3 sequence (DNA): TGTGCCATCAGTGGTCAGGCTAGCTCCTACGAGCAGTACGTC. Its translation: CAISGQASSYEQYV.

The chain uses TRBV15 and TRBJ2-1, with TRBD2 identical over 9 bases. J was trimmed by 3 bases and V by 1 base; bases with no gene match: 22. CDR3 size: 22 residues. Germline V lookup: CDR1 LNHNV, CDR2 YYDKDF (reference sequence). For the CDR3, the DNA is TGTGCCACCAGCAGAGCCGAATTGGGACTAGCACGAATAACGAGATTCTACAATGAGCAGTTCTTC. Protein product: CATSRAELGLARITRFYNEQFF.